Shown below are 2 T cell receptor beta chains from a single sample sequenced in a study of shared clonotypes between healthy human individuals. Naive CD8 cells comprised CD45RO-negative, CCR7-positively selected cells, excluding terminally differentiated effector memory CD45RA+ cells. The assay was immunoSEQ multiplex PCR, and TCRdb's table has in-frame clones only and misses some. The sample shows millions of clones, about 92% of them seen only once. Sequencing input: naive CD8+ T cells from PBMCs. These receptors were taken from a man aged 18-30 years in good health. Some clones in this sample may be carry-over from other donors' samples.

CDR3 protein: CASSPTRPQETQYF. The CDR3 DNA follows: TGTGCCAGCAGTCCCACAAGGCCCCAAGAGACCCAGTACTTC. The chain links TRBV27 to TRBJ2-5; no firm D call. The V gene's germline CDR1 is MNHEY and CDR2 SMNVEV (reference sequence). The ends were cut back, 5 bases at V and 1 base at J, with 11 bases in the middle. The CDR3 contains 14 residues.

The chain has TRBV6-1 and TRBJ1-1; no firm D call. Germline loops: CDR1 MNHNS, CDR2 SASEGT. The V and J ends lost 6 bases and 1 base respectively, with 6 bases between them. The CDR3 consists of 12 residues. For the CDR3, the DNA is TGTGCCAGCAGGGCGGGGAACACTGAAGCTTTCTTT. It yields the protein CASRAGNTEAFF.